This record looks at one T cell receptor beta chain sequence and its context. This entry belongs to a study of blood T cell repertoires in COVID-19. For the study at large: The United States, Italy and Spain supplied acute and convalescent COVID-19 samples.

CDR3 length: 15 residues. Germline V CDR1 and CDR2: SGHTA, FQGNSA. With 1 base removed from V and 1 base from J, the gap between germline ends came to 10 bases. Study processing details: How many nucleated cells were present was estimated from reference gene primer amplification. Data came from immunoSEQ multiplex PCR; TCRdb stores just in-frame clones and leaves some out. That table furnishes V, J and clone size, whereas the DNA furnished D and trimming. The profile shows 30,000 to 40,000 clones, about 89% of them singletons. Sequences were obtained from peripheral blood. This clonotype originated in a man aged 65 to 79 with active COVID-19. The chain carries TRBV7-2 and TRBJ2-5; D possibly corresponds to TRBD2 (6 bases). CDR3: CASSLGLGTQETQYF. As DNA, the CDR3 is TGTGCCAGCAGCTTAGGACTAGGGACCCAAGAGACCCAGTACTTC.